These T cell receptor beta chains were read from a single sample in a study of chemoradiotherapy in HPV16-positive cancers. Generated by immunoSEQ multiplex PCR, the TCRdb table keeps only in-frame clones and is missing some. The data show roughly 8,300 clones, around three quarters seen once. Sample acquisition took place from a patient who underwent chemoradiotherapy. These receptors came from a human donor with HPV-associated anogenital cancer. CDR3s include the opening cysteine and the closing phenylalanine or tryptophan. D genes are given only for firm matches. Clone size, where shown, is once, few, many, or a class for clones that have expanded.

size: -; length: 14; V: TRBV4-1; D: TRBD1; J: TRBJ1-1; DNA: TGCGCCAGCAGCCAGGACAGGGGGGAGACTGAAGCTTTCTTT; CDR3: CASSQDRGETEAFF
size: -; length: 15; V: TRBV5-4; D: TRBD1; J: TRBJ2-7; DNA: TGTGCCAGCAGCTTAGGGGGCGCCGCCACCTACGAGCAGTACTTC; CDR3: CASSLGGAATYEQYF
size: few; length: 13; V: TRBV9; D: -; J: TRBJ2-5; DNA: TGTGCCAGCAGCGTGGGACTGGGGGAGACCCAGTACTTC; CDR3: CASSVGLGETQYF
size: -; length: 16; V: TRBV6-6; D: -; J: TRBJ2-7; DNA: TGTGCCAGCAGTCTGGGGTCCTGGGGGTCCTCCTACGAGCAGTACTTC; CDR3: CASSLGSWGSSYEQYF
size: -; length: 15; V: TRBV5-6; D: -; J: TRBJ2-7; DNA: TGTGCCAGCAGCTTGGGAGGGGGGGGGCCCTCCGAGCAGTACTTC; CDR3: CASSLGGGGPSEQYF
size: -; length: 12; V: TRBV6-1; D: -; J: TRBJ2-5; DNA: TGTGCCGCAACAGGGAACCAAGAGACCCAGTACTTC; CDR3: CAATGNQETQYF
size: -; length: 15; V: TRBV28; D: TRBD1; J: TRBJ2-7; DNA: TGTGCCAGCAGTTCAGGGGGGACAGGGAGAAACGAGCAGTACTTC; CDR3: CASSSGGTGRNEQYF
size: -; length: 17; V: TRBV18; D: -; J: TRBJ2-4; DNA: TGTGCCAGCTCACTGGCCGGGACTTCAATAGCCAAAAACATTCAGTACTTC; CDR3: CASSLAGTSIAKNIQYF
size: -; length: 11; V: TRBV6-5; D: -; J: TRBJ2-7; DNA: TGTGCCAGCAGTTCCTTCTACGAGCAGTACTTC; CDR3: CASSSFYEQYF
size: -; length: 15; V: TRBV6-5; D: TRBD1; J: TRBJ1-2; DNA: TGTGCCAGCAGTTCTGGGCAGGGGGGTAACTATGGCTACACCTTC; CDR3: CASSSGQGGNYGYTF
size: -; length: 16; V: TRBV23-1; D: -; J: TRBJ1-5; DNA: TGCGCCAGCAGTCAATCCGAGGTCAGGGGCAATCAGCCCCAGCATTTT; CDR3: CASSQSEVRGNQPQHF
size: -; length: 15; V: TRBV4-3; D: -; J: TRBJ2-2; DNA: TGCGCCAGCAGCCCGGACTGGACCATCACCGGGGAGCTGTTTTTT; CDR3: CASSPDWTITGELFF
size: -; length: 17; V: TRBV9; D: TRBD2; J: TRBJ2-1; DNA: TGTGCCAGCAGCCCTGAGGGGCCTAGCGGGAGTTACAATGAGCAGTTCTTC; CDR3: CASSPEGPSGSYNEQFF
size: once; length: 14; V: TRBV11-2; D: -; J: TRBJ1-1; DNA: TGTGCCAGCAGCTTCGTACCCCGAGTCCCTGAAGCTTTCTTT; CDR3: CASSFVPRVPEAFF
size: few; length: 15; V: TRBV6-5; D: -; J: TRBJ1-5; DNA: TGTGCCAGCAGTTACTCTGGCAGCAGCAATCAGCCCCAGCATTTT; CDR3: CASSYSGSSNQPQHF
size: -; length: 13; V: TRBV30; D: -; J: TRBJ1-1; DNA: TGTGCCTGGAGTGTACAGCTGAACACTGAAGCTTTCTTT; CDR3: CAWSVQLNTEAFF
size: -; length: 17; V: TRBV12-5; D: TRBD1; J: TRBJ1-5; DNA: TGTGCTAGTGGTTTGGACCAAGGGGGCCATAGCAATCAGCCCCAGCATTTT; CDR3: CASGLDQGGHSNQPQHF
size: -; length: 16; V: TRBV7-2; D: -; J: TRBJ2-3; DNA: TGTGCCAGCAGCTTAGGGGGTCTTTCTAGCACAGATACGCAGTATTTT; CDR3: CASSLGGLSSTDTQYF
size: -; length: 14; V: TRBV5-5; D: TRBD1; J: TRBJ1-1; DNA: TGTGCCAGCAGTAAGGACAGGGGGCGAACTGAAGCTTTCTTT; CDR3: CASSKDRGRTEAFF
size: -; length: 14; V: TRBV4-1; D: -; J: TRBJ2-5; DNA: TGCGCCAGCAGAGCAGTGGGTAGTTCAGAGACCCAGTACTTC; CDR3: CASRAVGSSETQYF
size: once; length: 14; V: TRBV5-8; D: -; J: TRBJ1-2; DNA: TGTGCCAGCAGCCTGACGACAGGCCTCTATGGCTACACCTTC; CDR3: CASSLTTGLYGYTF
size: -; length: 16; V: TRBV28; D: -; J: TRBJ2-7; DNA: TGTGCCTCCCGGGGGACTGGGGACGGGGCCTCCTACGAGCAGTACTTC; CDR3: CASRGTGDGASYEQYF
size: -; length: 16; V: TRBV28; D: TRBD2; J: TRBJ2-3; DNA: TGTGCCGCTCAATCAGCTAGCGGGCCTAGCACAGATACGCAGTATTTT; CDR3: CAAQSASGPSTDTQYF
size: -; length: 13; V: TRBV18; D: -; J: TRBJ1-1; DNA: TGTGCCAGCTCACCAATTAAACAGGGTGTTGCTTTCTTT; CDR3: CASSPIKQGVAFF
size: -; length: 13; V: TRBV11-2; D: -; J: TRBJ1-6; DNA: TGTGCCAGCAGCTTAGTCGCGGAACGCACCCTCCACTTT; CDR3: CASSLVAERTLHF
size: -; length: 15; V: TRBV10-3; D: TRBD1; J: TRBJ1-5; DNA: TGTGCCATCAGTGAGTCGGGACAGGGCAATCAGCCCCAGCATTTT; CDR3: CAISESGQGNQPQHF
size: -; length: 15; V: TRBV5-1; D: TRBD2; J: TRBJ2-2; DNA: TGCGCCAGCATTGAGCGGGGGGGCCCCACCGGGGAGCTGTTTTTT; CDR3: CASIERGGPTGELFF
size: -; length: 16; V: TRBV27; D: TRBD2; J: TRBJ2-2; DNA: TGTGCCAGCAGGGCACTAGCGGGGGCGAACACCGGGGAGCTGTTTTTT; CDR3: CASRALAGANTGELFF
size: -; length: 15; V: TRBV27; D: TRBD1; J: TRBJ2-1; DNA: TGTGCCAGCCGGAAGCCCGATTACAGGGGTAATGAGCAGTTCTTC; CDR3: CASRKPDYRGNEQFF
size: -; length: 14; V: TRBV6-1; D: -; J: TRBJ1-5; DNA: TGTGCCAGCAGTGAAACGGGGGCCCCCCAGCCCCAGCATTTT; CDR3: CASSETGAPQPQHF
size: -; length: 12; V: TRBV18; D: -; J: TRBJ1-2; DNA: TGTGCCAGCTCCCTACAGGGAGGAGGCTACACCTTC; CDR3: CASSLQGGGYTF
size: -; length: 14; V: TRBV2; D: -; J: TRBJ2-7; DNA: TGTGCCAGCAGTGTTTCGTGGGGTTCGGGCGAGCAGTACTTC; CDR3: CASSVSWGSGEQYF
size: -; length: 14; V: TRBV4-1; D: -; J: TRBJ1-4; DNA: TGCGCCAGCAGCCACCTCCAACCTAATGAAAAACTGTTTTTT; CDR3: CASSHLQPNEKLFF
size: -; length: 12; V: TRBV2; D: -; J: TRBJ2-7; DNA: TGTGCCAGCAGTGATGGCGTAAACGAGCAGTACTTC; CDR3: CASSDGVNEQYF
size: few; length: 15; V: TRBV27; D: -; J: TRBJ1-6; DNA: TGTGCCAGCACCTTTACCAACTCCTATAATTCACCCCTCCACTTT; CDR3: CASTFTNSYNSPLHF
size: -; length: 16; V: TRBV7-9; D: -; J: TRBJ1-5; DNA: TGTGCCAGCAGCCCACAGGGCGCGGGGAGCAATCAGCCCCAGCATTTT; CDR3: CASSPQGAGSNQPQHF
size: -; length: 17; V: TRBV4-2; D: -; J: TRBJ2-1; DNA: TGTGCCAGCAGCCTCGAAGGAGACGATGGGGGTTACAATGAGCAGTTCTTC; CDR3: CASSLEGDDGGYNEQFF
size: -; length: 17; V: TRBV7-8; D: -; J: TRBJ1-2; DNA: TGTGCCAGCAGCTTAGCTACTTTACCCAACAGGGAGGGAGTGTTCACCTTC; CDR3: CASSLATLPNREGVFTF
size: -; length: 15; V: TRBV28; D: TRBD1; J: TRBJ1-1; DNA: TGTGCCAGCAGTTTCCCTAGGGGGCAGGGCACTGAAGCTTTCTTT; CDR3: CASSFPRGQGTEAFF
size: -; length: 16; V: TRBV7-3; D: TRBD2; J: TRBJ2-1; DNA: TGTGCCAGCAGCCCGGGGCGACTAGCGGGAGTAACTGAGCAGTTCTTC; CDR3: CASSPGRLAGVTEQFF
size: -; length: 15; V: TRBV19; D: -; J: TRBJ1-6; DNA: TGTGCCAGTAGTCGCCCGACGGGGAATAATTCACCCCTCCACTTT; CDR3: CASSRPTGNNSPLHF
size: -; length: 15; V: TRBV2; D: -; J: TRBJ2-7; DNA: TGTGCCAGCAGTGAAACGGGACCGCCCTCCTACGAGCAGTACTTC; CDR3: CASSETGPPSYEQYF
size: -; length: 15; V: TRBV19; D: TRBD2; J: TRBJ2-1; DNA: TGTGCCAGTAGTAATAGCGGGAGTTTCTGGAATGAGCAGTTCTTC; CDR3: CASSNSGSFWNEQFF
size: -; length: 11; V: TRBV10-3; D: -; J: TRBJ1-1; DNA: TGTGCCACACAAGAGAACACTGAAGCTTTCTTT; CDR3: CATQENTEAFF
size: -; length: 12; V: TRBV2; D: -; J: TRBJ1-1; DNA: TGTGCCAGCTACAGGGAGGGCACTGAAGCTTTCTTT; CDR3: CASYREGTEAFF
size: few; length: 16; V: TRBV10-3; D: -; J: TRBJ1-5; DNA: TGTGCCACCCTCGACATAATTGACGCGAGCAATCAGCCCCAGCATTTT; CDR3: CATLDIIDASNQPQHF
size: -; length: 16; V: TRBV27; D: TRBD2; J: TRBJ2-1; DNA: TGTGCCAGCAGTCCGGGACTAGCGTCACCCTACAATGAGCAGTTCTTC; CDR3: CASSPGLASPYNEQFF
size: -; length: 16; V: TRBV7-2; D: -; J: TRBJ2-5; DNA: TGTGCCAGCAGCTTAGTCGGGCCTTTCAAGGGAGAGACCCAGTACTTC; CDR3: CASSLVGPFKGETQYF